This T cell receptor (beta chain) was found in a study of human T cells and chemical hapten exposure. Study-wide findings and caveats: Alopecia affecting every donor means their immune response may not match healthy people's.

TCRdb fed the RACE reads into MiXCR, producing one record per CDR3 protein. Of about 340,000 distinct CDR3 sequences listed, under 8% are singletons. Germline V gene lookup returns CDR1 KGHSY and CDR2 FQNENV. The ends were cut back, 3 bases at V and 8 bases at J, with 10 bases in the middle. The CDR3 length is 13 residues. Details on this clonotype: What it binds is unknown.

Described time point: patch test 1, 2 weeks after DPC sensitization. Treatment specified: therapeutic diphenylcyclopropenone sensitization with weekly scalp DPC. Sequencing was performed on whole blood, taken in connection with sensitization to the hapten diphenylcyclopropenone (DPC). This chain links TRBV16 with TRBJ1-4; no definite D call. This clonotype was sampled from a woman younger than 30 with alopecia areata. Some clones in this sample may be carry-over from other donors' samples. The CDR3 is CASSQENREKLFF. The CDR3, as DNA: TGTGCCAGCAGCCAGGAAAATCGGGAAAAACTGTTTTTT.